A single T cell receptor (beta chain) is shown here with its context. At the DNA level, this CDR3 is encoded by other sequences in the same sample as well. As processed by the authors: Amplification of reference gene primers was used by the study to estimate nucleated cell counts. Clones were sequenced by immunoSEQ multiplex PCR, and TCRdb holds only the in-frame ones, with some missing. V, J and clone size reflect that table, while D and trimming were determined from the DNA. The data show more than 300,000 clones, under 90% seen once. This sample was taken from a study of blood T cell repertoires in COVID-19. The V end lost 0 bases, the J end lost 1 base, and 10 bases lay between the germline ends. This CDR3 is 15 amino acids long. Per germline, CDR1 SGDLS and CDR2 YYNGEE. Patients from Seattle were sampled longitudinally, starting during active infection.

The clonotype comes from a woman aged 30 to 39 with COVID-19, enrolled during active disease. V is TRBV9 and J is TRBJ2-5; perhaps TRBD1 as D (5 bases). The source material was peripheral blood. This chain's CDR3 is CASSVVQGGQETQYF. CDR3 sequence (DNA): TGTGCCAGCAGCGTAGTCCAGGGTGGCCAAGAGACCCAGTACTTC.